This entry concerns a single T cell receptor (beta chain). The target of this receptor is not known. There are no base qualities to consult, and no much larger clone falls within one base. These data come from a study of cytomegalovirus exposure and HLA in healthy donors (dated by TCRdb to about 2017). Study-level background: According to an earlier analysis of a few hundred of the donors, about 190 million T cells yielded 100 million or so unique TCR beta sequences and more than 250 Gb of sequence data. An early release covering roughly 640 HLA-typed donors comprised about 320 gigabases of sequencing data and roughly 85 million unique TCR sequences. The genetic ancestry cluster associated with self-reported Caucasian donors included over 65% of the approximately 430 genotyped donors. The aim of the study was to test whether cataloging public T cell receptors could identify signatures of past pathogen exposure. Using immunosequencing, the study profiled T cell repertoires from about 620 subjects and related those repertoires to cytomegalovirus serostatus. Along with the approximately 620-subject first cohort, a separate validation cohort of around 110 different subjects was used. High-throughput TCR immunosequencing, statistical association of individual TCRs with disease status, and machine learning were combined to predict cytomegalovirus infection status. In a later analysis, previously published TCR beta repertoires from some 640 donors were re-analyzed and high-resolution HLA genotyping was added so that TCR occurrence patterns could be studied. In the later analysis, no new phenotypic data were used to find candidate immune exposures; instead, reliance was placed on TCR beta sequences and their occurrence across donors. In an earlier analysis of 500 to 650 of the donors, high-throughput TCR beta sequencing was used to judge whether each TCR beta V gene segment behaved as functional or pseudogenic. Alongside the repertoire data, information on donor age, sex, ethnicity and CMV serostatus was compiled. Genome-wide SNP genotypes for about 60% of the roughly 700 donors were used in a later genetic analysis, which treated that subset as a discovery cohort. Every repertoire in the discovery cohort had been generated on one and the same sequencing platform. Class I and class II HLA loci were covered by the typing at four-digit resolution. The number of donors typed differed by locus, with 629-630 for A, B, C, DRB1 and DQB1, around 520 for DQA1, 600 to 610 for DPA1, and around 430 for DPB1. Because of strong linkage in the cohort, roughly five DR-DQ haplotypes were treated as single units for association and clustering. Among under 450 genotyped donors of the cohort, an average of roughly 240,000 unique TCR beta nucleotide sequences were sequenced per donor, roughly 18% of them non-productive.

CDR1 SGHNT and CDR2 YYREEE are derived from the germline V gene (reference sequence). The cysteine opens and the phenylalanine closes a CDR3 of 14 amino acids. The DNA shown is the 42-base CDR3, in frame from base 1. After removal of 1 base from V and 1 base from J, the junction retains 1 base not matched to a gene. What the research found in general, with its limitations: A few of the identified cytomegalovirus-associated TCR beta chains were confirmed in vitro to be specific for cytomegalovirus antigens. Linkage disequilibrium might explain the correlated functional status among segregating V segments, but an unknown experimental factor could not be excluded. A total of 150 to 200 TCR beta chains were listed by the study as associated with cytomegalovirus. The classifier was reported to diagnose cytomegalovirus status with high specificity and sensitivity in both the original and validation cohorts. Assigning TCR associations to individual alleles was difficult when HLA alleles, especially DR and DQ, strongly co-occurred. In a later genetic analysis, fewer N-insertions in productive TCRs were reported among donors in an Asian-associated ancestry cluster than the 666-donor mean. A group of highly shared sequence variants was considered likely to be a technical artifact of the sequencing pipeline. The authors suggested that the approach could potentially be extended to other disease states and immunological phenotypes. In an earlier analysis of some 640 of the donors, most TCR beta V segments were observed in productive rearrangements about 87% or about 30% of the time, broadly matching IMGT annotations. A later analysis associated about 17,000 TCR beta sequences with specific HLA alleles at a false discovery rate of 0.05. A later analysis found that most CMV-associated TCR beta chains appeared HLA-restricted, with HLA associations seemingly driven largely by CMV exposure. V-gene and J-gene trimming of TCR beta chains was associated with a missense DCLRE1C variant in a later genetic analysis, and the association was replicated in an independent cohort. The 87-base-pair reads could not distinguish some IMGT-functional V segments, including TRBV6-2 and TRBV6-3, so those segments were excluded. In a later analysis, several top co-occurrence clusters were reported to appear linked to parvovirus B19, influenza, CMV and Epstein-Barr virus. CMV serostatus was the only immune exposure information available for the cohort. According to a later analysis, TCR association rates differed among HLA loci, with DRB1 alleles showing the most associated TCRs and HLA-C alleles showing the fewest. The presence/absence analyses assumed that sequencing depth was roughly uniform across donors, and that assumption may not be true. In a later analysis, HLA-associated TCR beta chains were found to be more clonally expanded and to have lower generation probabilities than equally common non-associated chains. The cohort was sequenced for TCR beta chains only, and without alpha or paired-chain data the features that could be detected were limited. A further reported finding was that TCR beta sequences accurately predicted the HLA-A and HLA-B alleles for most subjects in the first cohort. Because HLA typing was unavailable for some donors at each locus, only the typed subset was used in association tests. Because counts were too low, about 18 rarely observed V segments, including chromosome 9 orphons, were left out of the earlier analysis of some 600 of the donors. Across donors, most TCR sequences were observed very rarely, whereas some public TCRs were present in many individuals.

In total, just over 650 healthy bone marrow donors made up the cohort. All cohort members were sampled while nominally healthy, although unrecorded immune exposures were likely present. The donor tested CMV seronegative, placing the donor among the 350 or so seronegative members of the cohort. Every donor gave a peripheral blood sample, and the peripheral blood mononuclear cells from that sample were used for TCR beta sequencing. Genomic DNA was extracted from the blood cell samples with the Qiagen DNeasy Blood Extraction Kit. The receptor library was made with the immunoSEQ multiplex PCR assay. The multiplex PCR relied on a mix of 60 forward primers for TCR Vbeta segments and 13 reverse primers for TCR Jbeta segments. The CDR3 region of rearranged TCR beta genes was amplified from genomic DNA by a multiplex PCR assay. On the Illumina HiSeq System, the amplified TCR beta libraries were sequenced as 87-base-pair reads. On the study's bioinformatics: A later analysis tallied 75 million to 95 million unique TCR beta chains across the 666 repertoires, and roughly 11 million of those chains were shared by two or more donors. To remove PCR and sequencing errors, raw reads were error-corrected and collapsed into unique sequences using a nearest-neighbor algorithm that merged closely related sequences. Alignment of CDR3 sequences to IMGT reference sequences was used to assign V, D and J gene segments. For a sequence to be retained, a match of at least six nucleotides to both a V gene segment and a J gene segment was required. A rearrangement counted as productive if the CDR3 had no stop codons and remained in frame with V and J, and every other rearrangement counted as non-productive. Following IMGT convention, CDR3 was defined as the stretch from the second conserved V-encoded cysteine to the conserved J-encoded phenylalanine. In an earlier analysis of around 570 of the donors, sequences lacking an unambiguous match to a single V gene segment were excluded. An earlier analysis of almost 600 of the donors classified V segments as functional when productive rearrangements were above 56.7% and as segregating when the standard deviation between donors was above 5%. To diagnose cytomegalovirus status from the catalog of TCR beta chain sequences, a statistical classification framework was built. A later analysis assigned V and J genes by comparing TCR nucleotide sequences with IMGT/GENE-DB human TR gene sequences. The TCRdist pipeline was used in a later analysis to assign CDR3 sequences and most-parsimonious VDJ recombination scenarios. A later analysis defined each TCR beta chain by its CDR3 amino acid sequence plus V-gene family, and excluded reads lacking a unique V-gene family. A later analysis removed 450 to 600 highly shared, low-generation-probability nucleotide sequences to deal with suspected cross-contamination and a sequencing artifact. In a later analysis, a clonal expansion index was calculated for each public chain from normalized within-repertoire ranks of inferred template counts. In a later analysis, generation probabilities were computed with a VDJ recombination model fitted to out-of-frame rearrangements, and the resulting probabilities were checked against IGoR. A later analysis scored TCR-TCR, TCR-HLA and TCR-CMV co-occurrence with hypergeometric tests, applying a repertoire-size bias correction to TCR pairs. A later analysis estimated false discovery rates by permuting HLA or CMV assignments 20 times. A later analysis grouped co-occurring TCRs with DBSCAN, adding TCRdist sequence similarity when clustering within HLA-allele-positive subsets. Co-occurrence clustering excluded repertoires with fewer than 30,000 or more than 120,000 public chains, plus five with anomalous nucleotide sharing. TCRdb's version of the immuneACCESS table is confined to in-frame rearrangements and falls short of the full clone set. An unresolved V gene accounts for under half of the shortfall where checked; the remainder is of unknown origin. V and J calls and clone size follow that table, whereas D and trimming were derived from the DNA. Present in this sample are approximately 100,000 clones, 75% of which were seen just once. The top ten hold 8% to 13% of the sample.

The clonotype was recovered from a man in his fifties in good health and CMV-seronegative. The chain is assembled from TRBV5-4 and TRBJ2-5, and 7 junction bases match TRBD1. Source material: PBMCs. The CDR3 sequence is CASSLRTGQETQYF. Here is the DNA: TGTGCCAGCAGCTTGAGGACAGGCCAAGAGACCCAGTACTTC.